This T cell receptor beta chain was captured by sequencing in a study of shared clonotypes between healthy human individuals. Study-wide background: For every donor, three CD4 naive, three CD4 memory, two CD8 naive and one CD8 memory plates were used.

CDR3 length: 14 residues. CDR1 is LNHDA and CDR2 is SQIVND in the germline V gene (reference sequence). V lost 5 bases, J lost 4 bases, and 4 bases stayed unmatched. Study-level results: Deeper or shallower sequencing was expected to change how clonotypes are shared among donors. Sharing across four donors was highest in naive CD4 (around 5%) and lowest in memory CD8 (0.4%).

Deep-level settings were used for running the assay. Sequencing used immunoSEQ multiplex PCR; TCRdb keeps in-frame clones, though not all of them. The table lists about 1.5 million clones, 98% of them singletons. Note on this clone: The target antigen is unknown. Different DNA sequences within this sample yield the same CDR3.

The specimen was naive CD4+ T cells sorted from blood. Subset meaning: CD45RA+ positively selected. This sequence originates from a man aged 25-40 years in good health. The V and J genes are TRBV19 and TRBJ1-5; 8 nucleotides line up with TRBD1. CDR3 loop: CASSDRGLNQPQHF. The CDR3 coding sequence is TGTGCCAGTAGTGACAGGGGTCTTAATCAGCCCCAGCATTTT.